This TCR beta chain was recorded in a study of cytomegalovirus exposure and HLA in healthy donors. The PCR had 60 Vbeta and 13 Jbeta primers. Assay used: immunoSEQ multiplex PCR; TCRdb lists only in-frame clones, some missing. The sample lists about 130,000 clones; about 70% were seen once. Trimming cost V 9 bases and J 13 bases, with 9 bases left between them. The CDR3 runs 8 residues. Germline CDR1 is SNHLY and CDR2 is FYNNEI. The chain uses TRBV2 and TRBJ1-2, with D possibly TRBD1 on 5 matching bases. Sequencing input: PBMCs. The sequence was obtained from a woman in her fifties or sixties in good health and CMV-seropositive. The CDR3 here is CARTGRTF. CDR3 sequence (DNA): TGTGCCAGAACAGGTCGCACCTTC. Full variable domain (outside the CDR3, taken from reference TRBV2 and TRBJ1-2): EPEVTQTPSHQVTQMGQEVILRCVPISNHLYFYWYRQILGQKVEFLVSFYNNEISEKSEIFDDQFSVERPDGSNFTLKIRSTKLEDSAMYFCARTGRTFGSGTRLTVV.